A selection of T cell receptor beta chains follows, all from one sample in a study of beta chain features in type 1 diabetes. The protocol was immunoSEQ multiplex PCR, while the TCRdb copy is restricted to in-frame clones and leaves out a portion. Of about 930,000 clones listed, about a sixth were seen once; the top ten hold 0.02% to 0.025%. Source material: naive CD4+ T cells from blood. Receptors were obtained from a woman between 18 and 30 years old in good health. The CDR3 runs from the conserved cysteine through the conserved F or W. D genes are given only for firm matches. Expanded clones are given a class, and other clones once, few, many or no size at all.

j_call: TRBJ2-3; d_call: TRBD2; v_call: TRBV18; clone_size: few; cdr3_nt: TGTGCCAGCTCAACGGGACTAGCGGGAGTAGTAGATACGCAGTATTTT; cdr3_aa: CASSTGLAGVVDTQYF
j_call: TRBJ2-7; d_call: TRBD1; v_call: TRBV28; clone_size: few; cdr3_nt: TGTGCCAGCAGTTCCCCGGGACAGGGACCCTACGAGCAGTACTTC; cdr3_aa: CASSSPGQGPYEQYF
j_call: TRBJ2-2; d_call: NA; v_call: TRBV28; clone_size: few; cdr3_nt: TGTGCCAGCAGCCGCCCCGATACTAGCACCGGGGAGCTGTTTTTT; cdr3_aa: CASSRPDTSTGELFF
j_call: TRBJ2-7; d_call: TRBD2; v_call: TRBV27; clone_size: NA; cdr3_nt: TGTGCCAGCAGTCAGACGGGAGGCTTATACGAGCAGTACTTC; cdr3_aa: CASSQTGGLYEQYF
j_call: TRBJ2-7; d_call: TRBD1; v_call: TRBV15; clone_size: few; cdr3_nt: TGTGCCACCAGCAGAGAGACAGGGGCCTACGAGCAGTACTTC; cdr3_aa: CATSRETGAYEQYF
j_call: TRBJ2-1; d_call: NA; v_call: TRBV11-2; clone_size: few; cdr3_nt: TGTGCCAGCAGCTTACTGGTCACCTACAATGAGCAGTTCTTC; cdr3_aa: CASSLLVTYNEQFF
j_call: TRBJ2-1; d_call: NA; v_call: TRBV7-9; clone_size: few; cdr3_nt: TGTGCCAGCAGCACCGGCTTTGGCATGAATGAGCAGTTCTTC; cdr3_aa: CASSTGFGMNEQFF
j_call: TRBJ2-3; d_call: NA; v_call: TRBV4-1; clone_size: few; cdr3_nt: TGCGCCAGCAGCCCCACCCTCCTAGCTCCTAGCACAGATACGCAGTATTTT; cdr3_aa: CASSPTLLAPSTDTQYF
j_call: TRBJ2-3; d_call: NA; v_call: TRBV13; clone_size: NA; cdr3_nt: TGTGCCAGCAGGTTGACTAGCACAGATACGCAGTATTTT; cdr3_aa: CASRLTSTDTQYF
j_call: TRBJ2-7; d_call: NA; v_call: TRBV7-3; clone_size: NA; cdr3_nt: TGTGCCAGCAGCTTAATTCCGGGTTACGAGCAGTACTTC; cdr3_aa: CASSLIPGYEQYF
j_call: TRBJ1-3; d_call: NA; v_call: TRBV6-5; clone_size: NA; cdr3_nt: TGTGCCAGCAGTACCGGGACAAGCTCTGGAAACACCATATATTTT; cdr3_aa: CASSTGTSSGNTIYF
j_call: TRBJ1-5; d_call: NA; v_call: TRBV5-4; clone_size: NA; cdr3_nt: TGTGCCAGCAGCTTGGCCCCAGGGGAAGATCAGCCCCAGCATTTT; cdr3_aa: CASSLAPGEDQPQHF
j_call: TRBJ2-1; d_call: TRBD2; v_call: TRBV18; clone_size: NA; cdr3_nt: TGTGCCAGCTCACCGGGACTAGCCAGGAATGAGCAGTTCTTC; cdr3_aa: CASSPGLARNEQFF
j_call: TRBJ2-2; d_call: NA; v_call: TRBV29-1; clone_size: NA; cdr3_nt: TGCAGCGTTGGGAGGGGGCACACCGGGGAGCTGTTTTTT; cdr3_aa: CSVGRGHTGELFF
j_call: TRBJ2-2; d_call: TRBD1; v_call: TRBV11-2; clone_size: few; cdr3_nt: TGTGCCAGCAGCTCACTCAGGGGGCCCACCGGGGAGCTGTTTTTT; cdr3_aa: CASSSLRGPTGELFF
j_call: TRBJ2-1; d_call: NA; v_call: TRBV11-1; clone_size: NA; cdr3_nt: TGTGCCAGCAGCCCACGCGAGAGGAGCTCCTACAATGAGCAGTTCTTC; cdr3_aa: CASSPRERSSYNEQFF
j_call: TRBJ2-7; d_call: NA; v_call: TRBV7-9; clone_size: NA; cdr3_nt: TGTGCCAGCAGCTTAATGGGCCAGGGGCCCGAGCAGTACTTC; cdr3_aa: CASSLMGQGPEQYF
j_call: TRBJ2-7; d_call: NA; v_call: TRBV15; clone_size: NA; cdr3_nt: TGTGCCACCAGCAGGAGACCGACAGAGCTCTACGAGCAGTACTTC; cdr3_aa: CATSRRPTELYEQYF
j_call: TRBJ2-3; d_call: TRBD2; v_call: TRBV2; clone_size: few; cdr3_nt: TGTGCCAGCAGTGTTACTAGCGGGAGGCCCGGTACGCAGTATTTT; cdr3_aa: CASSVTSGRPGTQYF
j_call: TRBJ2-7; d_call: TRBD2; v_call: TRBV7-2; clone_size: few; cdr3_nt: TGTGCCACCGGTAGCGGGAGGGCCTCCGAGCAGTACTTC; cdr3_aa: CATGSGRASEQYF
j_call: TRBJ2-1; d_call: TRBD1; v_call: TRBV7-2; clone_size: few; cdr3_nt: TGTGCCAGCAGCTTCTCGGGACAGGTCTACAATGAGCAGTTCTTC; cdr3_aa: CASSFSGQVYNEQFF
j_call: TRBJ1-4; d_call: TRBD1; v_call: TRBV6-5; clone_size: few; cdr3_nt: TGTGCCAGCAGCCCCGGACAGGGAGCGCCAGAAAAACTGTTTTTT; cdr3_aa: CASSPGQGAPEKLFF
j_call: TRBJ2-2; d_call: NA; v_call: TRBV5-4; clone_size: NA; cdr3_nt: TGTGCCAGCAGCCCTCTGGGTACCGGGGGGCTGTTTTTT; cdr3_aa: CASSPLGTGGLFF
j_call: TRBJ2-5; d_call: TRBD2; v_call: TRBV5-1; clone_size: few; cdr3_nt: TGCGCCAGCAGCTTGGGCCCAGGCGGGGGGGACCAAGAGACCCAGTACTTC; cdr3_aa: CASSLGPGGGDQETQYF
j_call: TRBJ2-1; d_call: TRBD2; v_call: TRBV7-9; clone_size: NA; cdr3_nt: TGTGCCAGCAGCCCCCCGGGGGGACCACACAATGAGCAGTTCTTC; cdr3_aa: CASSPPGGPHNEQFF
j_call: TRBJ2-2; d_call: NA; v_call: TRBV12-5; clone_size: few; cdr3_nt: TGTGCTAGTGGGATTTCTGCGGTGGGCACCGGGGAGCTGTTTTTT; cdr3_aa: CASGISAVGTGELFF
j_call: TRBJ1-4; d_call: TRBD1; v_call: TRBV28; clone_size: few; cdr3_nt: TGTGCCAGCACCCCCGGAGGGGGCCAGGGAGAACTGTTTTTT; cdr3_aa: CASTPGGGQGELFF
j_call: TRBJ2-6; d_call: NA; v_call: TRBV6-5; clone_size: few; cdr3_nt: TGTGCCAGCAGGGTTCGCTCTGGGGCCAACGTCCTGACTTTC; cdr3_aa: CASRVRSGANVLTF
j_call: TRBJ2-3; d_call: NA; v_call: TRBV5-6; clone_size: NA; cdr3_nt: TGTGCCAGCAGCTTGACCCTGGGTCATACGCAGTATTTT; cdr3_aa: CASSLTLGHTQYF
j_call: TRBJ2-3; d_call: TRBD2; v_call: TRBV11-1; clone_size: NA; cdr3_nt: TGTGCCAGCAGCTTGTTTAGGACTAGCGTCACAGATACGCAGTATTTT; cdr3_aa: CASSLFRTSVTDTQYF
j_call: TRBJ2-3; d_call: NA; v_call: TRBV7-2; clone_size: NA; cdr3_nt: TGTGCCAGCAGCTTTAGCGTTTATACGCAGTATTTT; cdr3_aa: CASSFSVYTQYF
j_call: TRBJ2-1; d_call: NA; v_call: TRBV28; clone_size: NA; cdr3_nt: TGTGCCAGCCGGACTCATCCCGATGAGCAGTTCTTC; cdr3_aa: CASRTHPDEQFF